The 25 T cell receptor beta chains reported below all come from one sample, sequenced in a study of T cell repertoires in cytomegalovirus infection. TCRdb recomputed calls from the reads with MiXCR, one row per CDR3 protein. The sample consists of 800,000 to 950,000 distinct CDR3 sequences, 32% of them appearing once. No antigens are known for them. This specimen was cultured CD8+ T cells from PBMCs, taken from culture after CMV antigen stimulation. The receptor set was obtained from a human donor in good health (CMV status not recorded). Some clones in this sample may be carry-over from other donors' samples.

This clonotype came up a few times. The V gene is TRBV12-3 or TRBV12-4, the J gene TRBJ1-1, with D possibly matching TRBD1 (6 bases). This CDR3 spans 16 amino acids. The V end was cut by 5 bases, the J end by 6 bases, with 22 bases between. Here the CDR3 DNA reads TGTGCCAGCAGTCCTAGCAGGGCTCCAGGGGAATCTGAAGCTTTCTTT. Its translation is CASSPSRAPGESEAFF.

This clonotype was recorded a few times. V and J are TRBV7-9 and TRBJ2-1, with 7 bases aligning to TRBD2. Looked up from germline, CDR1 is SEHNR and CDR2 is FQNEAQ (reference sequence). The CDR3 has 15 amino acids. V shed 8 bases and J 6 bases; nucleotides not matched to a gene: 13. The CDR3 sequence is CASVLVGDYFNEQFF. The CDR3 DNA sequence: TGTGCCAGCGTTTTAGTAGGGGACTATTTCAATGAGCAGTTCTTC.

The chain couples TRBV7-3 to TRBJ2-7; either TRBD1 or TRBD2 may fit D (5 bases each). The CDR3 length is 10 residues. In germline, CDR1 is SGHTA, CDR2 FQGTGA. V was clipped by 4 bases and J by 7 bases, with 5 bases between them. In nucleotides, the CDR3 is TGTGCCAGCAGCTGGGGGGAGCAGTACTTC. It translates to CASSWGEQYF.

CDR3 bases: TGTGCCGGACAAGCGGGGCCACCGGATACGCAGTATTTT. This gives the protein CAGQAGPPDTQYF. This chain links TRBV7-9 with TRBJ2-3; 7 bases map to TRBD2. The length of the CDR3 is 13 residues. Trimming at V came to 11 bases and at J to 6 bases, leaving 11 bases not matched to a gene. CDR1 and CDR2 (germline): SEHNR, FQNEAQ (reference sequence).

This clonotype was seen only a few times. V and J are TRBV12-3 or TRBV12-4 and TRBJ1-2, with a possible D match to TRBD1 (5 bases). Deletions cut 1 base from V and 4 bases from J, with 16 bases between. The length of the CDR3 is 16 residues. The CDR3 reads CASSLDLGGTGYGYTF. CDR3 DNA sequence: TGTGCCAGCAGTTTAGATCTTGGGGGGACGGGCTATGGCTACACCTTC.

This rearrangement joins TRBV6-5 to TRBJ2-3; 9 nucleotides align to TRBD2. CDR1 and CDR2 from the germline V gene are MNHEY and SVGAGI. The CDR3 consists of 16 residues. V lost 0 bases to trimming and J lost 2 bases; unmatched junction nucleotides: 3. The CDR3 is CASSYSAGGNTDTQYF. The DNA of the CDR3 is TGTGCCAGCAGTTACTCTGCGGGGGGGAACACAGATACGCAGTATTTT.

For the CDR3, the DNA is TGTGCCAGCAGTGAGGTTATGGGGCCTTGGGGCTACACCTTC. This sequence encodes CASSEVMGPWGYTF. This sequence joins TRBV2 and TRBJ1-2; a weak D match, TRBD1 (5 bases). The V gene lost 3 bases and the J gene lost 8 bases, with 16 bases spanning the gap. The CDR3 runs 14 residues. The germline gives CDR1 SNHLY, CDR2 FYNNEI.

This clonotype was detected ten times or more. The CDR3 spells CASSWAGRWNEQFF. In DNA form, the CDR3 reads TGTGCCAGCAGCTGGGCAGGAAGATGGAATGAGCAGTTCTTC. This chain links TRBV7-8 with TRBJ2-1; D remains ambiguous. The CDR3 contains 14 residues. The V end lost 4 bases, the J end lost 7 bases, and 14 bases lay between the germline ends. The germline gives CDR1 SGHVS, CDR2 FQNEAQ.

This CDR3 is CASSPRAGGDKKAFF. CDR3 DNA: TGTGCCAGCAGCCCAAGGGCGGGGGGGGACAAGAAAGCTTTCTTT. The gene calls are TRBV7-9 and TRBJ1-1; D might be TRBD1 (6 bases). CDR3 length equals 15 residues. V was pared by 5 bases and J by 9 bases, with 22 bases between. The germline gives CDR1 SEHNR, CDR2 FQNEAQ (reference sequence).

In this sample, this clonotype turned up many times. This sequence joins TRBV7-2 and TRBJ2-5; weak D call: TRBD1 (5 bases). The V and J ends lost 1 base and 2 bases respectively, with 11 bases between them. The CDR3 has 15 amino acids. Germline V lookup: CDR1 SGHTA, CDR2 FQGNSA. This CDR3 is CASSLGLTVQETQYF. The CDR3 DNA reads as TGTGCCAGCAGCTTAGGGTTGACAGTACAAGAGACCCAGTACTTC.

In this sample, this clonotype turned up a few times. The V and J genes are TRBV7-9 and TRBJ1-1; no clear D gene. The CDR3 contains 16 residues. The germline gives CDR1 SEHNR, CDR2 FQNEAQ (reference sequence). The V end lost 5 bases, the J end lost 0 bases, and 16 bases lay between the germline ends. CDR3 loop: CASSTNDGLMNTEAFF. CDR3 nucleotides: TGTGCCAGCAGCACCAACGACGGACTCATGAACACTGAAGCTTTCTTT.

The rearrangement uses TRBV4-3 and TRBJ2-7, with a possible D match to TRBD2 (7 bases). In germline, CDR1 is LGHNA, CDR2 YSLEER. The CDR3 is 16 residues long. The CDR3 sequence is CASTQGGRQDCYEQYV. Here the CDR3 DNA reads TGCGCCAGCACCCAAGGCGGGAGACAGGACTGCTACGAGCAGTACGTC.

This clonotype has at least ten counts. This sequence joins TRBV7-6 and TRBJ1-1; 8 nucleotides match TRBD1. J gave up 0 bases and V 5 bases, and 2 bases lay outside the gene matches. The CDR3 spans 14 residues. Germline V gene sequence: CDR1 SGHVS, CDR2 FNYEAQ. CDR3 amino acids: CASSTGQVNTEAFF. CDR3 DNA sequence: TGTGCCAGCAGCACGGGACAGGTGAACACTGAAGCTTTCTTT.

The rearrangement uses TRBV27 and TRBJ2-7; 12 bases line up with TRBD2. Germline V gives CDR1 MNHEY, CDR2 SMNVEV (reference sequence). The CDR3 sequence is 15 residues long. With 7 bases clipped from V and 3 bases from J, the junction kept 7 bases outside the gene matches. The CDR3 reads CASKRLAGEYYEQYV. CDR3 DNA sequence: TGTGCCAGCAAGAGACTAGCGGGGGAGTACTACGAGCAGTACGTC.

This chain connects TRBV7-9 to TRBJ1-6; D gene ambiguous. The length of the CDR3 is 12 residues. V was cut by 1 base and J by 10 bases, with 5 bases left in between. Germline values: CDR1 SEHNR, CDR2 FQNEAQ (reference sequence). As DNA, the CDR3 is TGTGCCAGCAGCTTAGAGAACTCACCCCTCCACTTT. Protein: CASSLENSPLHF.

The genes are TRBV7-9 and TRBJ2-2, with 12 bases fitting TRBD1. Germline CDR1 and CDR2: SEHNR and FQNEAQ (reference sequence). J lost 4 bases, V lost 5 bases, and 8 bases had no gene match. The CDR3 contains 17 residues. The CDR3 DNA reads as TGTGCCAGCAGCACAGAGCCGGGACAGGGGGCCACCGGGGAGCTGTTTTTT. Its translation is CASSTEPGQGATGELFF.

This clonotype came up a few times. CDR3 coding DNA: TGTGCCAGCAGTTGGGGGGAGGGGGCCTACGAGCAGTACGTC. This sequence encodes CASSWGEGAYEQYV. The chain carries TRBV27 and TRBJ2-7, with D possibly matching TRBD2 (7 bases). The CDR3 spans 14 residues. The ends were cut back, 4 bases at V and 2 bases at J, with 12 bases in the middle. Germline CDR1 MNHEY, CDR2 SMNVEV (reference sequence).

The chain couples TRBV27 to TRBJ2-1, with a weak D call TRBD2 (6 bases). CDR1 is MNHEY and CDR2 is SMNVEV in the germline V gene (reference sequence). This CDR3 is built from 15 residues. V was trimmed by 5 bases and J by 8 bases, leaving 19 bases between them. The CDR3 reads CASSPGLARGDEQFF. The CDR3 nucleotides read TGTGCCAGCAGTCCGGGACTCGCCCGCGGGGATGAGCAGTTCTTC.

This clonotype was counted a few times. The rearrangement uses TRBV4-3 and TRBJ2-2, with D perhaps TRBD2 (7 bases). V lost 0 bases, J lost 5 bases, and 19 bases lay in between. The CDR3 length is 18 residues. Germline V CDR1 and CDR2: LGHNA, YSLEER. The CDR3 sequence: CASSQDVAGALSTGELFF. In DNA, the CDR3 is TGCGCCAGCAGCCAAGATGTGGCGGGGGCCCTCTCGACCGGGGAGCTGTTTTTT.

The table lists this clonotype with a few counts. This chain uses TRBV12-3 or TRBV12-4 with TRBJ1-5; 9 bases align to TRBD1. The trim removed 5 bases at V and 1 base at J, leaving 3 bases unmatched. This CDR3 contains 15 residues. CDR3 amino acids: CASSKTGGSNQPQHF. In nucleotides, the CDR3 is TGTGCCAGCAGTAAGACAGGGGGAAGCAATCAGCCCCAGCATTTT.

At least ten counts were recorded for this clonotype. The V and J genes are TRBV7-6 and TRBJ2-1; 10 positions agree with TRBD2. The CDR3 loop spans 15 amino acids. From germline, CDR1 is SGHVS and CDR2 FNYEAQ. The trim removed 7 bases at V and 6 bases at J, leaving 9 bases unmatched. The CDR3 DNA follows: TGTGCCAGCACCCATCAGGAGCGGGGGGGCAATGAGCAGTTCTTC. Protein product: CASTHQERGGNEQFF.

J is TRBJ1-1 and V is TRBV14, with D perhaps matching TRBD1 (6 bases). V lost 2 bases to trimming and J lost 4 bases, with 11 bases between them. Germline lookup yields CDR1 SGHDN and CDR2 FVKESK. The CDR3 consists of 14 residues. The CDR3 coding sequence is TGTGCCAGCAGCCAAACAGGGTTTGGCACTGAAGCTTTCTTT. Protein sequence: CASSQTGFGTEAFF. Using reference TRBV14 and TRBJ1-1 for the parts outside the CDR3, the full variable domain is EAGVTQFPSHSVIEKGQTVTLRCDPISGHDNLYWYRRVMGKEIKFLLHFVKESKQDESGMPNNRFLAERTGGTYSTLKVQPAELEDSGVYFCASSQTGFGTEAFFGQGTRLTVV.

This clonotype was seen ten or more times. V is TRBV7-2 and J is TRBJ1-1, with no clear D. The CDR3 contains 14 residues. V was cut by 4 bases and J by 4 bases, with 13 bases left in between. Germline lookup yields CDR1 SGHTA and CDR2 FQGNSA. CDR3 in DNA: TGTGCCAGCAGCTACCCATCCCGGAGCACTGAAGCTTTCTTT. It specifies CASSYPSRSTEAFF. The variable domain in full, completed from reference TRBV7-2 and TRBJ1-1, reads GAGVSQSPSNKVTEKGKDVELRCDPISGHTALYWYRQSLGQGLEFLIYFQGNSAPDKSGLPSDRFSAERTGGSVSTLTIQRTQQEDSAVYLCASSYPSRSTEAFFGQGTRLTVV.

V is TRBV20-1 and J is TRBJ1-2, with 11 bases matching TRBD1. This CDR3 is 14 amino acids long. The V and J ends lost 3 bases and 3 bases, in that order; junction bases with no gene match: 3. CDR1 is DFQATT and CDR2 is SNEGSKA in the germline V gene (reference sequence). In DNA form, the CDR3 reads TGCAGTGCTAGGGACAGGGGGCGCGACTATGGCTACACCTTC. Translating it yields CSARDRGRDYGYTF.

This chain joins TRBV7-9 and TRBJ2-1; D gene unclear. From germline, CDR1 is SEHNR and CDR2 FQNEAQ (reference sequence). Trimming took off 4 bases at V and 8 bases at J, with 12 bases between the two ends. This CDR3 is 13 amino acids long. The DNA of the CDR3 is TGTGCCAGCAGCTCCCCGGTTAGAGATGAGCAGTTCTTC. This gives the protein CASSSPVRDEQFF.